One sample yielded the 11 T cell receptor beta chains listed below, sequenced in a study of CD8+ T cells in alopecia areata. Extracted RNA was reverse transcribed into cDNA, the sequencing template. Assay: immunoSEQ multiplex PCR; the TCRdb copy retains only in-frame clones and omits some. This sample carries around 110,000 clones and no singletons, and around a fifth goes to the top ten. Sequencing was performed on lesional skin. All receptors derive from a C3H/HeJ mouse with alopecia areata. This strain's MHC haplotype is H2-k.

This clone appeared a few times. Any gene name here is a mouse gene name. With the read ending 4 residues before the CDR3 end, the germline J gene is used to fill in that end. The chain recombines TRBV13-3 with TRBJ1-1; weak D call: TRBD1 (6 bases). The CDR3 covers 15 residues. V lost 1 base, J lost 2 bases, and 12 bases lay in between. From germline, CDR1 is NNHDY and CDR2 SYVADS. The CDR3 reads CASSDRTGHNTEVFF. The CDR3 DNA, read in part, is TGTGCCAGCAGTGATCGAACGGGACACAACACA.

A word on this clone: Genes and germline are mouse. The read halts 4 residues ahead of the CDR3 end, with the missing end drawn from the germline J gene. The rearrangement uses TRBV19 and TRBJ2-4; 12 bases are a match to TRBD2. The V gene's germline CDR1 is FNHDT and CDR2 SITEND (reference sequence). Trimming cost V 5 bases and J 0 bases; bases outside gene matches: 4. This CDR3 has 16 amino acids. The part of the CDR3 DNA that was read is TGTGCCAGCAGCAGACTGGGGGGGCGCAGTCAAAAC. It specifies CASSRLGGRSQN. The complete CDR3 reads CASSRLGGRSQNTLYF.

This clone was picked up a small number of times. Genes and germline come from the mouse. Read coverage stops 4 residues before the CDR3 terminus; the germline J gene supplies the remainder. The rearrangement uses TRBV13-3 and TRBJ2-3, with D perhaps matching TRBD1 (5 bases). Germline CDR1 NNHDY, CDR2 SYVADS. Trimming pared 3 bases from V and 0 bases from J, leaving 11 bases between. The CDR3 spans 15 residues. The CDR3 loop reads CASSGTKTSAETLYF. Incomplete CDR3 DNA: TGTGCCAGCAGTGGGACAAAAACTAGTGCAGAA.

This clone was counted between two and nine times. The gene symbols are mouse symbols. The missing CDR3 end, 4 residues past where the read stops, is filled in from the germline J gene. V is TRBV13-1 and J is TRBJ2-2, with 8 bases aligning to TRBD2. The ends lost 1 base at V and 6 bases at J; junction bases unmatched: 5. The CDR3 has 15 amino acids. Germline CDR1 NSHNY, CDR2 SYGAGN. CDR3 DNA, as far as it was read: TGTGCCAGCAGTGATCGACTGGGGAGAGCCGGG. This translates into CASSDRLGRAG. The whole CDR3 is CASSDRLGRAGQLYF.

This clone was seen ten or more times. The genes and germline here are from mouse. The sequenced fragment ends 4 residues before the CDR3 boundary, so the rest is inferred from the germline J gene. The chain carries TRBV13-3 and TRBJ1-1; weak D call: TRBD1 (6 bases). With 6 bases removed from V and 1 base from J, the gap between germline ends came to 10 bases. Looked up from germline, CDR1 is NNHDY and CDR2 is SYVADS. The length of the CDR3 is 13 residues. Partial CDR3 DNA: TGTGCCAGCACCTCAGGGGTGAACACA. It is translated as CASTSGVNT. The entire CDR3 is CASTSGVNTEVFF.

About this clone: Gene and germline names: mouse. The read ends 4 residues before the CDR3 terminus; that terminus is restored from the germline J gene. This chain connects TRBV13-3 to TRBJ2-1; tentative D call: TRBD2 (5 bases). CDR1 is NNHDY, CDR2 SYVADS, per germline. The length of the CDR3 is 13 residues. V lost 7 bases to trimming and J lost 1 base, with 9 bases between them. CDR3 DNA (partial): TGTGCCAGCGTGGGGAGAAACTATGCT. This gives the protein CASVGRNYA. The CDR3, in full, reads CASVGRNYAEQFF.

This clone was detected many times. These gene names are mouse names. The CDR3 end lies 4 residues beyond the end of the read and is filled in from the germline J gene. The V call is TRBV13-3, the J call TRBJ2-7, with 7 bases that match TRBD1. With V trimmed by 9 bases and J by 2 bases, 5 bases remained unmatched. The CDR3 is 12 residues long. Germline CDR1 and CDR2: NNHDY and SYVADS. CDR3 bases read: TGTGCCACAGAGACAGGGACCTAT. Encoded protein: CATETGTY. The CDR3 in full is CATETGTYEQYF.

In regard to this clone: Mouse names are used for the genes. The CDR3 end is not reached by the read, which stops 4 residues before it; the germline J gene fills it in. The chain is built from TRBV1 and TRBJ2-3; the match to TRBD1 covers 9 bases. The CDR3 consists of 16 residues. V lost 0 bases to trimming and J lost 4 bases; unmatched junction nucleotides: 5. Germline assignment: CDR1 NSQYPW and CDR2 LRSPGD (reference sequence). CDR3 DNA, as far as it was read: TGCACCTGCAGTGCAGATGGCGGACAGGGGTCAGAA. Protein sequence: CTCSADGGQGSE. The whole CDR3 reads CTCSADGGQGSETLYF. Drawing the rest from reference TRBV1 and TRBJ2-3, the complete variable domain is VTLLEQNPRWRLVPRGQAVNLRCILKNSQYPWMSWYQQDLQKQLQWLFTLRSPGDKEVKSLPGADYLATRVTDTELRLQVANMSQGRTLYCTCSADGGQGSETLYFGSGTRLTVL.

This clone was counted a few times. Gene names and germline refer to mouse. The read terminates 4 residues ahead of where the CDR3 ends, so the germline J gene completes it. The rearrangement joins TRBV13-3 to TRBJ2-4, with a weak D call TRBD1 (6 bases). The germline V gene has CDR1 NNHDY and CDR2 SYVADS. CDR3 length: 15 amino acids. V was trimmed by 3 bases and J by 0 bases, leaving 11 bases between them. The part of the CDR3 DNA that was read is TGTGCCAGCAGTGGCCGGGACACCAGTCAAAAC. Translated: CASSGRDTSQN. The entire CDR3 protein reads CASSGRDTSQNTLYF. Filled out from reference TRBV13-3 and TRBJ2-4, the complete variable domain reads EAAVTQSPRSKVAVTGGKVTLSCHQTNNHDYMYWYRQDTGHGLRLIHYSYVADSTEKGDIPDGYKASRPSQENFSLILELASLSQTAVYFCASSGRDTSQNTLYFGAGTRLSVL.

This clone has a handful of counts. These gene names are mouse names. The read terminates 4 residues ahead of where the CDR3 ends, so the germline J gene completes it. The chain carries TRBV13-3 and TRBJ2-2, with 9 nucleotides matching TRBD1. Per germline, CDR1 NNHDY and CDR2 SYVADS. This CDR3 region has 15 residues. The V segment lost 5 bases and the J segment 2 bases; nucleotides outside the gene matches: 4. The CDR3 reads CASRHRGQNTGQLYF. CDR3 DNA, as far as it was read: TGTGCCAGCAGACACAGGGGGCAGAACACCGGG.

This clone appeared a few times. Gene names and germline match the mouse. The sequenced CDR3 bases are TGTGCAAGCAGCTTAGATCAGACTGGGGGGATAGAGGACTATGCT. Protein sequence: CASSLDQTGGIEDYA. The whole CDR3 reads CASSLDQTGGIEDYAEQFF. V gene TRBV16 combines with J gene TRBJ2-1; 10 bases line up with TRBD2. The sequenced fragment ends 4 residues before the CDR3 boundary, so the rest is inferred from the germline J gene. Germline assignment: CDR1 SGHSA and CDR2 FRNQAP. The CDR3 length is 19 residues. V lost 0 bases to trimming and J lost 2 bases; unmatched junction nucleotides: 10.